This TCR beta chain was sequenced in a study of T cell responses to AZD1222 COVID-19 vaccine. This CDR3 comprises 14 residues. Looked up from germline, CDR1 is SGHNT and CDR2 is YYREEE (reference sequence). Deletions cut 4 bases from V and 7 bases from J, with 12 bases between. Data came from immunoSEQ multiplex PCR; TCRdb stores just in-frame clones and leaves some out. The top ten clones hold roughly 4% of a sample with 150,000 or so clones, 70% to 90% of them seen once. This chain joins TRBV5-4 and TRBJ1-6; D not resolved. This sequence originates from an adult who received the MenACWY meningococcal vaccine as a control. The sequenced sample was peripheral blood, obtained 28 days after the second dose of the MenACWY control vaccine. CDR3 DNA sequence: TGTGCCAGCAGCGCAACGACAAAAAATTCACCCCTCCACTTT. Translated, it gives CASSATTKNSPLHF. Full variable domain (missing parts from reference TRBV5-4 and TRBJ1-6): ETGVTQSPTHLIKTRGQQVTLRCSSQSGHNTVSWYQQALGQGPQFIFQYYREEENGRGNFPPRFSGLQFPNYSSELNVNALELDDSALYLCASSATTKNSPLHFGNGTRLTVT.